This entry lists 8 T cell receptor beta chains sequenced from one sample in a study of tumor-infiltrating lymphocytes in primary liver carcinoma. The template, about 500 ng total RNA, yielded TCR beta cDNA made with a constant-region primer. Construction of TCR beta libraries relied on three successive nested multiplex PCR rounds employing slightly modified ARM-PCR. TRBV1-TRBV30 forward primers paired with a C-beta reverse primer were used in the first two PCR rounds, which ran roughly 10 cycles each. TCRdb fed the multiplex PCR reads into MiXCR, producing one record per CDR3 protein. The table has some 120,000 distinct CDR3 sequences, approximately 70% seen once; the top ten hold 9.3%. Between roughly 18 and 30 mg of unsorted bulk tissue served as the source from which RNA and DNA were co-extracted. Material: liver tumor tissue from sampling region 1. Subset specified: tumor region T1, superior pole. Receptors originate from a woman aged 55-69 years with primary liver carcinoma and hepatitis B virus infection.

Comment on this clonotype: This sequence may be a read error, since a much larger clone differs from it by one base. The CDR3 ends on some other residue instead of the conserved phenylalanine or tryptophan, so this is likely a read error. The chain couples TRBV13 to TRBJ2-7; D call uncertain. This CDR3 has 15 residues. V shed 4 bases and J shed 6 bases, with 19 bases lying between them. Germline V gene data show CDR1 as PRHDT and CDR2 as FYEKMQ (reference sequence). Here the CDR3 DNA reads TGTGCCAGCAGCTATGAAGGATCGTCCGTAGGCGAGCAGTACATC. This sequence encodes CASSYEGSSVGEQYI.

This clonotype was picked up one time. The gene calls are TRBV28 and TRBJ2-1; 8 bases are a match to TRBD2. CDR1 and CDR2 (germline): MDHEN, SYDVKM. Trimming at V came to 1 base and at J to 10 bases, leaving 9 bases not matched to a gene. This CDR3 has 15 amino acids. The CDR3 region has the DNA TGTGCCAGCAGTTTATCTCTAGCGGGTTTTGTGGAGCAGTTCTTC. This codes for CASSLSLAGFVEQFF.

This chain joins TRBV21-1 and TRBJ1-5; TRBD1 reflects the table's D call only, with no check against the DNA. TRBV21-1 is a known pseudogene. This CDR3 spans 16 amino acids. For the CDR3, the DNA is TGTGCCAGCACCCACTGGACAGGGTTTGCCAATCAGCCCCAGCATTTT. Protein product: CASTHWTGFANQPQHF.

This clonotype occurred many times. This chain links TRBV10-2 with TRBJ2-7; D gene unclear. The CDR3 covers 11 residues. Germline CDR1 and CDR2: WSHSY and SAAADI. V was cut by 8 bases and J by 2 bases, with 7 bases left in between. The CDR3 region is CASGNTYEQYF. The CDR3 coding sequence is TGCGCCAGCGGGAATACCTACGAGCAGTACTTC.

A word on this clonotype: In this CDR3 the conserved last residue, phenylalanine or tryptophan, is missing, so a read error is likely. This chain uses TRBV13 with TRBJ2-2; 8 bases are shared with TRBD1. The CDR3 extends over 15 amino acids. CDR1 and CDR2 from the germline V gene are PRHDT and FYEKMQ (reference sequence). Trimming removed 3 bases from V and 5 bases from J; junction bases left unmatched: 5. CDR3 protein: CASSFGQGGTGELFL. CDR3 DNA sequence: TGTGCCAGCAGCTTTGGACAGGGTGGGACCGGGGAGCTGTTTCTT.

This clonotype turned up a few times. The V and J genes are TRBV5-1 and TRBJ2-7; tentative D call: TRBD2 (6 bases). The CDR3 is 15 amino acids. Germline V CDR1 and CDR2: SGHRS, YFSETQ. The V end was cut by 5 bases, the J end by 4 bases, with 19 bases between. The CDR3 DNA reads as TGCGCCAGCAGTCTTGGTGGGGGGAGCAGGTACGAGCAGTACTTC. It is translated as CASSLGGGSRYEQYF. The complete variable domain, with remaining parts taken from reference TRBV5-1 and TRBJ2-7, reads KAGVTQTPRYLIKTRGQQVTLSCSPISGHRSVSWYQQTPGQGLQFLFEYFSETQRNKGNFPGRFSGRQFSNSRSEMNVSTLELGDSALYLCASSLGGGSRYEQYFGPGTRLTVT.

This clonotype appeared many times. J is TRBJ2-6 and V is TRBV5-5, with D perhaps TRBD2 (6 bases). This CDR3 contains 16 residues. Looked up from germline, CDR1 is SGHKS and CDR2 is YYEKEE (reference sequence). Trimming left V 3 bases short and J 0 bases short, with 10 bases between. CDR3 nucleotides: TGTGCCAGCAGCTCGGGACTTACCTCTGGGGCCAACGTCCTGACTTTC. This codes for CASSSGLTSGANVLTF.

V and J are TRBV29-1 and TRBJ2-3; D is uncertain. Germline V gives CDR1 SQVTM, CDR2 ANQGSEA. Deletions cut 3 bases from V and 4 bases from J, with 23 bases between. The length of the CDR3 is 17 residues. CDR3 sequence (DNA): TGCAGCGTTGATCAAACCCCGAACGGAAGCCTTGCAGATACGCAGTATTTT. Amino acids: CSVDQTPNGSLADTQYF.